The sequence of this TCR beta chain was determined in a study of shared clonotypes between healthy human individuals. The CDR3 extends over 15 amino acids. From germline, CDR1 is SGHRS and CDR2 YFSETQ. The V and J ends lost 4 bases and 4 bases, in that order; junction bases with no gene match: 9. Several immunoSEQ 96-well plates shared each subset's DNA, each plate a replicate. Clones were read by immunoSEQ multiplex PCR, and TCRdb kept only the in-frame ones, dropping some. The profile shows a few hundred thousand clones, about 74% of them singletons. About this clone itself: Its antigen is undetermined.

Study-level results: Researchers sampled blood only, noting tissue repertoires likely differ.

The chain combines TRBV5-1 with TRBJ2-7; TRBD2 matches at 9 bases. The specimen sequenced was PBMCs. The source of this sequence is a woman between 40 and 50 years old in good health. Some clones in this sample may be carry-over from other donors' samples. CDR3 DNA: TGCGCCAGCAGCGCCCTAGCGGGAAGTCTTTACGAGCAGTACTTC. Translating it yields CASSALAGSLYEQYF. Full variable domain (missing parts from reference TRBV5-1 and TRBJ2-7): KAGVTQTPRYLIKTRGQQVTLSCSPISGHRSVSWYQQTPGQGLQFLFEYFSETQRNKGNFPGRFSGRQFSNSRSEMNVSTLELGDSALYLCASSALAGSLYEQYFGPGTRLTVT.